What follows describes a single TCR beta chain. Its antigen is unidentified. This CDR3 spans 16 amino acids. Germline values: CDR1 LGHNT, CDR2 FRNRAP. The V gene end was trimmed by 6 bases and the J gene end by 3 bases; junction bases not matched to a gene: 9. The entry originates in a study of shared clonotypes between healthy human individuals. Study-wide results and limits: Across subsets, estimated richness was generally greater for naive than for memory populations.

Terminally differentiated effector memory CD45RA+ cells were left out of the naive CD8 fraction, which was CD45RO-negative and positively selected for CCR7. Replicate PCRs run on sorted subsets employed approximately 0.2 ug DNA, 25,000 to 35,000 T cell genomes. Generated by immunoSEQ multiplex PCR, the TCRdb table keeps only in-frame clones and is missing some. The sample has around 600,000 clones; about 95% are singletons. The sequencing sample was made of naive CD8+ T cells sorted from blood. V gene TRBV12-5 combines with J gene TRBJ2-1, with TRBD1 identical over 9 bases. The clonotype was recovered from a woman aged 25-40 years in good health. CDR3 residues: CASGSGTGFVYNEQFF. In nucleotides, the CDR3 is TGTGCTAGTGGATCCGGGACAGGGTTCGTCTACAATGAGCAGTTCTTC.